Shown below are 13 T cell receptor beta chains from a single sample sequenced in a study of PD-L1 blockade in urothelial cancer. Measured with immunoSEQ multiplex PCR; TCRdb has only the in-frame clones, and not every one. The sample has about 56,000 clones; 85% to 90% are singletons. The sample was PBMCs, taken around atezolizumab (anti-PD-L1) treatment. These TCRs come from a man aged 50-60 years with urothelial cancer.

The V gene is TRBV5-1, the J gene TRBJ2-5, with 13 bases aligning to TRBD2. Germline lookup yields CDR1 SGHRS and CDR2 YFSETQ. V lost 4 bases to trimming and J lost 5 bases; unmatched junction nucleotides: 8. The CDR3 consists of 16 residues. The CDR3 here is CASSLRLAGGMETQYF. CDR3 DNA: TGCGCCAGCAGCCTCAGACTAGCGGGAGGAATGGAGACCCAGTACTTC.

This CDR3 reads CASSLSSGRASYNEQFF. DNA of the CDR3: TGCGCCAGCAGCTTGTCTAGCGGGAGGGCCTCCTACAATGAGCAGTTCTTC. The chain has TRBV5-1 and TRBJ2-1; 12 nucleotides line up with TRBD2. The ends lost 1 base at V and 0 bases at J; junction bases unmatched: 2. CDR1 and CDR2 from the germline V gene are SGHRS and YFSETQ. The CDR3 spans 17 residues.

There are a few counts of this clone. The chain uses TRBV9 and TRBJ2-3, with D possibly TRBD2 on 6 matching bases. V was trimmed by 4 bases and J by 2 bases, leaving 20 bases between them. Germline V CDR1 and CDR2: SGDLS, YYNGEE. CDR3 length: 17 amino acids. The DNA for the CDR3 is TGTGCCAGCAGCCCGAGAGGTGGGGCGGGAATCACAGATACGCAGTATTTT. It specifies CASSPRGGAGITDTQYF.

The chain employs TRBV2 and TRBJ1-6; TRBD1 matches at 10 bases. Germline lookup yields CDR1 SNHLY and CDR2 FYNNEI. CDR3 length: 17 residues. The junction had 8 bases not matched to a gene; V was cut back by 6 bases and J by 3 bases. The CDR3 DNA is TGTGCCAGCAGAGAGAGACAGGGGGCGTTCTATAATTCACCCCTCCACTTT. Residues: CASRERQGAFYNSPLHF.

The chain has TRBV5-1 and TRBJ2-2; D is possibly TRBD2 (5 bases). The germline gives CDR1 SGHRS, CDR2 YFSETQ. The V and J ends lost 5 bases and 6 bases respectively, with 14 bases between them. This CDR3 region has 14 residues. The CDR3 DNA is TGCGCCAGCAGAAGGTTGGGAGAGGCCGGGGAGCTGTTTTTT. It encodes CASRRLGEAGELFF.

This chain links TRBV11-3 with TRBJ2-3; 7 positions match TRBD2. The CDR3 spans 13 residues. Germline assignment: CDR1 SGHNT and CDR2 YENEEA. CDR3 nucleotides: TGTGCGTCGGCTAGCGGAAGCACAGATACGCAGTATTTT. Its protein is CASASGSTDTQYF.

V and J are TRBV4-1 and TRBJ2-3; D might be TRBD2 (6 bases). Trimming cost V 4 bases and J 2 bases, with 16 bases left between them. The CDR3 is 16 residues long. Germline V gene sequence: CDR1 MGHRA, CDR2 YSYEKL. The CDR3 reads CASSRDRDSYTDTQYF. The CDR3 DNA is TGCGCCAGCAGCCGCGACCGGGACTCCTACACAGATACGCAGTATTTT.

The rearrangement links TRBV19 to TRBJ1-6; D uncertain. Trimming left V 3 bases short and J 6 bases short, with 6 bases between. The CDR3 covers 13 residues. CDR1 LNHDA and CDR2 SQIVND come from the germline V gene (reference sequence). The DNA for the CDR3 is TGTGCCAGTAGTATTGAGGGTAATTCACCCCTCCACTTT. This sequence encodes CASSIEGNSPLHF.

The chain carries TRBV4-2 and TRBJ1-3; a possible D gene is TRBD1 (6 bases). This CDR3 comprises 15 residues. V was clipped by 1 base and J by 2 bases, with 9 bases between them. In germline, CDR1 is LGHNA, CDR2 YNFKEQ. CDR3 coding DNA: TGTGCCAGCAGCCAAGTCAGGGGAGCTGGAAACACCATATATTTT. Translating gives CASSQVRGAGNTIYF.

The chain combines TRBV19 with TRBJ2-1; perhaps TRBD1 as D (8 bases). The germline V and J ends were trimmed by 5 bases and 6 bases, with 20 bases remaining between them. The CDR3 spans 16 residues. Per germline, CDR1 LNHDA and CDR2 SQIVND (reference sequence). The CDR3 reads CASSVLQGGAFNEQFF. The CDR3 bases are TGTGCCAGTAGTGTCTTACAGGGGGGGGCCTTCAATGAGCAGTTCTTC.

V gene TRBV10-3 combines with J gene TRBJ2-1; D is undetermined. The CDR3 has 16 amino acids. V lost 2 bases, J lost 5 bases, and 16 bases lay in between. Germline V gives CDR1 ENHRY, CDR2 SYGVKD. CDR3 amino acids: CAISERVFSMDNEQFF. The DNA for the CDR3 is TGTGCCATCAGTGAGCGGGTATTTAGTATGGACAATGAGCAGTTCTTC.

The CDR3, as DNA: TGCGCCAGCAGCTCGGGGTCTAGTGTTAGCACAGATACGCAGTATTTT. Translation: CASSSGSSVSTDTQYF. This chain uses TRBV5-1 with TRBJ2-3, with a possible D match to TRBD2 (5 bases). The CDR3 covers 16 residues. From germline, CDR1 is SGHRS and CDR2 YFSETQ. Trimming pared 3 bases from V and 0 bases from J, leaving 14 bases between.

The sample holds one count of this clone. In nucleotides, the CDR3 is TGTGCCAGCAGCCCAGGTAGCGGGCTAGCCAAAAACATTCAGTACTTC. Protein product: CASSPGSGLAKNIQYF. The chain has TRBV7-8 and TRBJ2-4; 7 nucleotides align to TRBD2. Germline values: CDR1 SGHVS, CDR2 FQNEAQ. This CDR3 spans 16 amino acids. J lost 0 bases, V lost 5 bases, and 7 bases had no gene match.